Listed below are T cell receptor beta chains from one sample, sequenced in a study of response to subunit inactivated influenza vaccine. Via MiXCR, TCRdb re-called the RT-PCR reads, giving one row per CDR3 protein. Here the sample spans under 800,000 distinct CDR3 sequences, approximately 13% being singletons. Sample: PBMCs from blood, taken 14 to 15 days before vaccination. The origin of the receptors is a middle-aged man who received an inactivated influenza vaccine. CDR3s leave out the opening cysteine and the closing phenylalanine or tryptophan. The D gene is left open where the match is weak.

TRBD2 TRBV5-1 ASSWKLGLPRGEQY
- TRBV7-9 ASSTPAGTPNTEAF
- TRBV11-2 ASSSPRGVYEQY
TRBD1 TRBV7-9 ASSWDSNTGELF
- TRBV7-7 ASSAVRVATQY
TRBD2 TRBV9 ASSFGLAGSKSYNEQF
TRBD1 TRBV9 ASSGTGTARTDTQY
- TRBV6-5 ASSGPDTQY
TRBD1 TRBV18 ASSSDREAEQY
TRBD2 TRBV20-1 SARPGGTHNEQF
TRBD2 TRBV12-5 ASGDSGNEQF
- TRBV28 ASSYTGSHEQY
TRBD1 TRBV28 ASSLRQGNYEQY
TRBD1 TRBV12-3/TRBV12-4 ASSTGTGAEQY
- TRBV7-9 ASSLVGRGNTEAF
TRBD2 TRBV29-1 SVNSGGDWV
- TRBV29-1 SVVPLINTDTQY
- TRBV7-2 ASSLQAGGANVLT
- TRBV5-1 ASSLEPQTYEQY
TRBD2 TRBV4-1 ASSLGTGRDTQY
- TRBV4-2 ASSQDFSGRNTEAF
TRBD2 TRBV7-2 ASSPQSGRYTGELF
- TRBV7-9 ASSSIKGYSNEKLF
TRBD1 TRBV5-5 ASSLGAGGSNQPQH
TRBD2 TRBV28 ASSSREAGYYEQY
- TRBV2 ASSETRVTGELF
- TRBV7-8 ASSFRVGANVLT
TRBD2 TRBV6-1 ASSLAGPPNIQY
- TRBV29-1 SVDNAYTDTQY
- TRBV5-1 ASSLERDEQY
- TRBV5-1 ASSLEGGSGSYNEQF
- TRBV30 AWSPDGGTEAF
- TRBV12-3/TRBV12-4 ASRLGPYSNQPQH
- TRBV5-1 ASPTGNENEQF
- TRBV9 ASSVSASSYEQY
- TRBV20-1 SARDRGGVGYT